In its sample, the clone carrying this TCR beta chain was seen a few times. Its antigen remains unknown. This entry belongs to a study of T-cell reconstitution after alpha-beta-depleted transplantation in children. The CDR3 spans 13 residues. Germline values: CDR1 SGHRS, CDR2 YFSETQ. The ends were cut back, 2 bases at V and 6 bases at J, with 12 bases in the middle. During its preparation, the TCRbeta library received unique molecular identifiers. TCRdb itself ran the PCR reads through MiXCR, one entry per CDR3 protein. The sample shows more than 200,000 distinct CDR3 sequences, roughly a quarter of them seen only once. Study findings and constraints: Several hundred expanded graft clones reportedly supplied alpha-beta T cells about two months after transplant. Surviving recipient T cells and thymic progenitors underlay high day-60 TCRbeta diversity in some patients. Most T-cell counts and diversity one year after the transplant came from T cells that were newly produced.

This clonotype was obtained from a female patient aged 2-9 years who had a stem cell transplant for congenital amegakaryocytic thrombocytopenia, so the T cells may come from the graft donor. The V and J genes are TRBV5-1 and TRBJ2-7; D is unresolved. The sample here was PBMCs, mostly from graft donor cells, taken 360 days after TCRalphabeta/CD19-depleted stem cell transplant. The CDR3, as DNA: TGCGCCAGCAGCTTCTCGGGCGCAGGCGAGCAGTACTTC. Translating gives CASSFSGAGEQYF.